The entry that follows covers one TCR beta chain sequence. Its antigen is still unknown. Looked up from germline, CDR1 is MNHEY and CDR2 is SMNVEV (reference sequence). The CDR3 loop spans 17 amino acids. V shed 0 bases and J shed 2 bases, with 16 bases lying between them. Several immunoSEQ plates held equal portions of the genomic DNA taken from each subset. Template for every sorted-subset replicate PCR totaled about 200 ng DNA, approximately 30,000 T cell genomes. Here immunoSEQ multiplex PCR was the method, and the copy in TCRdb shows in-frame clones only, minus some. The data hold 550,000 to 700,000 clones, with approximately 73% observed a single time. This sample was taken from a study of shared clonotypes between healthy human individuals. Study-level results: Clonotype sharing among donors was thought likely to change with sequencing depth. The sharing of 4.5% to 6.5% of naive CD4 clonotypes was seen across a few donors.

This TCR came from a woman aged 30 to 39 in good health. Source material: memory CD4+ T cells sorted from blood. Sample subset: CD45RA-negative fraction. The chain couples TRBV27 to TRBJ1-2; D not resolved. The CDR3 DNA sequence: TGTGCCAGCAGTTTATCGGACGTCTACCGGAGGAACTATGGCTACACCTTC. Translation: CASSLSDVYRRNYGYTF.